The entry below gives a single T cell receptor (beta chain) sequence along with its context. In the authors' workflow: Counts of nucleated cells, estimated from reference gene primer amplification, were obtained. TCRdb's table, derived via immunoSEQ multiplex PCR, lists solely in-frame clones and lacks some. From that table come the V and J calls and clone size; the DNA was used to work out D and trimming. This sample has approximately 80,000 clones, with over 75% found just once. Followed over time, Seattle patients had been enrolled while infection was active. The data were obtained in a study of blood T cell repertoires in COVID-19. Study information: Samples taken during acute and convalescent COVID-19 were collected in the United States, Italy and Spain. PBMCs, B-cell-depleted T cells, or T cells were the source of the cDNA or gDNA that made up the material.

Sequenced input: peripheral blood. The clonotype originates from an elderly woman with COVID-19, enrolled during active disease.

The CDR3 here is CAISDGMGGQGRLYEQYF. The CDR3 nucleotides are TGTGCCATCAGTGATGGTATGGGTGGACAAGGAAGACTCTACGAGCAGTACTTC. The J gene is TRBJ2-7, the V gene TRBV10-3, with D possibly TRBD1 on 5 matching bases. In germline, CDR1 is ENHRY, CDR2 SYGVKD. Trimming shortened V by 3 bases and J by 3 bases, and 24 bases separated the two germline ends. This CDR3 has 18 residues.